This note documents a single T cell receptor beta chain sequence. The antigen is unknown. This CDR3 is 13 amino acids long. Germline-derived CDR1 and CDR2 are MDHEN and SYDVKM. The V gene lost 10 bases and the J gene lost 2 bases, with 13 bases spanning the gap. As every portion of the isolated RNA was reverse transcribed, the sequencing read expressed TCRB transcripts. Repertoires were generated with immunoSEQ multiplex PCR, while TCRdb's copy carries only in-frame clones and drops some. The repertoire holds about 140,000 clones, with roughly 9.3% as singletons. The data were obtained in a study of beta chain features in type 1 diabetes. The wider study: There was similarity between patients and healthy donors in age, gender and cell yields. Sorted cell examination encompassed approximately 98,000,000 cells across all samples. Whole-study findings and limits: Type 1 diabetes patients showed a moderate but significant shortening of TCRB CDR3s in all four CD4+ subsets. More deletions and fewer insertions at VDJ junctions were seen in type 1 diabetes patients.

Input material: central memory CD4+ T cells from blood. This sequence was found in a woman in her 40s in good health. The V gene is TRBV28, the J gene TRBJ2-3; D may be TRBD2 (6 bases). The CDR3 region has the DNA TGTGCCACAAGGGGACTTCACACAGATACGCAGTATTTT. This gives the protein CATRGLHTDTQYF.